Following are 26 T cell receptor beta chains from one sample sequenced in a study of CXCR3-negative and CXCR3-positive naive CD8 T cells. Their cognate antigens are unknown. General observations from the study: Greater hydrophobicity was found in TRB CDR3s of CXCR3-positive naive cells than of CXCR3-negative naive cells.

TRB cDNA libraries were made by UMI-labeled 5' RACE. TCRdb re-called the 5' RACE reads; one entry per CDR3 protein, DNA not given. Here the sample table reports more than 6,500 distinct CDR3 sequences. Sequenced: naive CXCR3+ CD8+ T cells from blood. Subset indicated: CD45RO-CCR7+CD27+CD95- naive CD8+ T cells expressing CXCR3 (TNR3+). The origin of the receptors is a human donor in good health. Some clones in this sample may be carry-over from other donors' samples.

The chain links TRBV29-1 to TRBJ1-3. Germline V gene data show CDR1 as SQVTM and CDR2 as ANQGSEA. The CDR3 length is 13 residues. The CDR3 protein is CSVVSHSGNTIYF.

By frequency, this clonotype registers medium-sized (0.01 to 0.1%). This chain joins TRBV2 and TRBJ1-1; no DNA is available, so the TRBD1 call from TCRdb remains unchecked. CDR1 is SNHLY, CDR2 FYNNEI, per germline. The CDR3 has 16 amino acids. The CDR3 protein is CASSKAGGWGDTEAFF.

By frequency, this clonotype is medium-sized. J is TRBJ2-5 and V is TRBV7-6; without DNA, the TCRdb call of TRBD1 cannot be checked. Per the germline V gene, CDR1 is SGHVS and CDR2 is FNYEAQ. This CDR3 has 15 residues. The CDR3 protein is CASRPHGAAGETQYF.

This clonotype is identified as medium-sized (0.01 to 0.1%) from frequency. This chain joins TRBV5-1 and TRBJ1-1; TCRdb's D gene call, TRBD1, goes unchecked for lack of DNA. Germline CDR1 reads SGHRS; CDR2 reads YFSETQ. CDR3 length equals 12 residues. The CDR3: CASSLDSTEAFF.

The V call is TRBV6-5, the J call TRBJ2-1; TCRdb picks TRBD1, but there is no DNA to check that call. This CDR3 region has 14 residues. Germline V CDR1 and CDR2: MNHEY, SVGAGI. The chain's CDR3 is CASSDGTNYNEQFF.

This clonotype counts as medium-sized by frequency. The genes are TRBV5-1 and TRBJ2-3; absent DNA, TCRdb's TRBD2 call cannot be checked. The CDR3 sequence is 14 residues long. Germline V gene data show CDR1 as SGHRS and CDR2 as YFSETQ. The CDR3 loop reads CASRGGLGTDTQYF.

This rearrangement joins TRBV6-6 to TRBJ2-5; TCRdb outputs TRBD1, but without DNA this stays unchecked. Germline CDR1 reads MNHNY; CDR2 reads SVGAGI (reference sequence). The CDR3 consists of 14 residues. CDR3 residues: CASSSRTGEDEQYF.

Its frequency marks this clonotype as medium-sized. The V gene is TRBV6-5, the J gene TRBJ2-5; TCRdb designates TRBD1, a call that cannot be tested without DNA. Germline loops: CDR1 MNHEY, CDR2 SVGAGI. CDR3 length equals 15 residues. The CDR3 loop reads CASTVGTGGVETQYF.

The chain has TRBV28 and TRBJ2-7; TCRdb lists TRBD1, though no DNA is available to test this call. CDR1 and CDR2 (germline): MDHEN, SYDVKM. The CDR3 is 14 amino acids. The CDR3: CASRTGTGSYEQYF.

Its frequency marks this clonotype as medium-sized. This chain connects TRBV20-1 to TRBJ2-7. The CDR3 totals 13 residues. Germline values: CDR1 DFQATT, CDR2 SNEGSKA (reference sequence). CDR3 sequence: CSARDPSSYEQYF.

The chain's CDR3 is CASSRGQGLNTEAFF. This chain joins TRBV12-3 or TRBV12-4 and TRBJ1-1; TCRdb's assignment of TRBD1 cannot be checked, as there is no DNA. This CDR3 has 15 amino acids.

The gene calls are TRBV3-1 and TRBJ2-7. The CDR3 totals 11 residues. Germline V gives CDR1 LGHDT, CDR2 YNNKEL (reference sequence). CDR3 sequence reads: CASSSSYEQYF.

This chain uses TRBV6-5 with TRBJ2-4. The CDR3 contains 13 residues. The germline gives CDR1 MNHEY, CDR2 SVGAGI. This chain's CDR3 is CASSYSGKNIQYF.

The chain joins TRBV4-1 to TRBJ2-2. CDR1 is MGHRA, CDR2 YSYEKL, per germline. CDR3 length: 14 amino acids. The CDR3 protein is CASSQGSYTGELFF.

This clonotype shows up as medium-sized by frequency. The chain uses TRBV28 and TRBJ2-4; TCRdb's D call, TRBD1, is unchecked because there is no DNA. Germline CDR1 and CDR2: MDHEN and SYDVKM. The CDR3 is 15 residues long. The CDR3 sequence: CASSLLAPAKNIQYF.

In terms of frequency, this clonotype is medium-sized. This chain connects TRBV2 to TRBJ1-4. This CDR3 contains 14 residues. Germline values: CDR1 SNHLY, CDR2 FYNNEI. The chain's CDR3 is CASSEVPTNEKLFF.

The chain carries TRBV11-2 and TRBJ2-1. Looked up from germline, CDR1 is SGHAT and CDR2 is FQNNGV. The CDR3 runs 15 residues. The chain's CDR3 is CASSTVLASYNEQFF.

The gene calls are TRBV19 and TRBJ1-1; as DNA is missing, the TRBD1 call by TCRdb cannot be tested. The CDR3 is made up of 14 amino acids. Germline-derived CDR1 and CDR2 are LNHDA and SQIVND (reference sequence). CDR3 sequence: CASSPSPDISEAFF.

The chain links TRBV29-1 to TRBJ2-7. CDR1 SQVTM and CDR2 ANQGSEA come from the germline V gene. This CDR3 spans 14 amino acids. CDR3 protein: CSVEGGSRSYEQYF.

Its frequency marks this clonotype as medium-sized. The chain employs TRBV20-1 and TRBJ2-7. The germline gives CDR1 DFQATT, CDR2 SNEGSKA (reference sequence). This CDR3 comprises 13 residues. The CDR3 region is CSARVGYSYEQYF.

The chain recombines TRBV13 with TRBJ2-7; TCRdb selects TRBD1, and the lack of DNA leaves this call unchecked. The CDR3 is made up of 16 amino acids. CDR1 PRHDT and CDR2 FYEKMQ come from the germline V gene (reference sequence). This CDR3 is CASSLVANRLSYEQYF.

The J gene is TRBJ2-3, the V gene TRBV5-1; TCRdb designates TRBD2, a call that cannot be tested without DNA. There are 17 residues in the CDR3. From germline, CDR1 is SGHRS and CDR2 YFSETQ. This chain's CDR3 is CASSWTPLAGLMDTQYF.

Considering frequency, this clonotype is medium-sized. CDR3 sequence reads: CASSLSTSGTRHNEQFF. The chain couples TRBV5-6 to TRBJ2-1; TCRdb outputs TRBD2, but without DNA this stays unchecked. Germline V gene lookup returns CDR1 SGHDT and CDR2 YYEEEE. The CDR3 consists of 17 residues.

By frequency, this clonotype is medium-sized. The V call is TRBV29-1, the J call TRBJ2-3; TCRdb's D call, TRBD2, is unchecked because there is no DNA. The V gene's germline CDR1 is SQVTM and CDR2 ANQGSEA. CDR3 length equals 14 residues. This CDR3 reads CSVPRTSGTDTQYF.

Its frequency marks this clonotype as medium-sized. This chain joins TRBV11-2 and TRBJ2-1. CDR1 and CDR2 from the germline V gene are SGHAT and FQNNGV. The CDR3 extends over 15 amino acids. This CDR3 is CASSLAGVTYNEQFF. Full variable domain (missing parts from reference TRBV11-2 and TRBJ2-1): EAGVAQSPRYKIIEKRQSVAFWCNPISGHATLYWYQQILGQGPKLLIQFQNNGVVDDSQLPKDRFSAERLKGVDSTLKIQPAKLEDSAVYLCASSLAGVTYNEQFFGPGTRLTVL.

J is TRBJ2-2 and V is TRBV29-1; TCRdb names TRBD2, which stays unverified in the absence of DNA. Germline V gene data show CDR1 as SQVTM and CDR2 as ANQGSEA. The CDR3 has 15 amino acids. CDR3 residues: CSGGLAGENTGELFF.